This entry is about one TCR beta chain. Its antigen is unknown. Trimming pared 5 bases from V and 5 bases from J, leaving 16 bases between. CDR3 length: 16 residues. Germline values: CDR1 SEHNR, CDR2 FQNEAQ (reference sequence). This record belongs to a study of vaccination and CD4 T cells after COVID-19. Oncomine TCR Beta short-read sequencing was applied to DNA from cultured CD4+ T cells. TCRdb fed the PCR reads into MiXCR, producing one record per CDR3 protein. The table has 15,000 to 20,000 distinct CDR3 sequences, 45% to 65% seen once. Described treatment: 10-day PBMC culture with coronavirus spike peptide pools or control peptides (ViraFEST assay).

V gene TRBV7-9 combines with J gene TRBJ1-6; possible D gene TRBD1, 6 bases. The sample was CD4+ T cells from blood, cultured in vitro, taken before SARS-CoV-2 vaccination. This receptor was identified in a human donor who had recovered from COVID-19. The chain's CDR3 is CASSLPGQQNNSPLHF. The CDR3 DNA reads TGTGCCAGCAGCCTCCCCGGACAGCAGAATAATTCACCCCTCCACTTT.